This T cell receptor (beta chain) was sequenced in a study of Ad26.COV2.S vaccination and SARS-CoV-2 variants. The treatment: some 19 received Ad26.COV2.S at low or high dose, single or two shots; five or six received placebo; per-sample allocation not given. The study sampled participants on day 63 after the first vaccine or placebo injection. Details on this clone: The sample holds other DNA sequences that translate to the same CDR3.

The table came from immunoSEQ multiplex PCR; TCRdb's copy has only in-frame clones and leaves some out. The table shows about 680,000 clones, with about 89% occurring only once. The origin of this receptor is a person between 18 and 65 years old who received the Ad26.COV2.S COVID-19 vaccine or a placebo. The sequencing used peripheral blood, collected in a trial of Ad26.COV2.S vaccine versus placebo.

In nucleotides, the CDR3 is TGTGCCAGCTCACCGGGACTAGCGGGCAATGAGCAGTTCTTC. Its translation is CASSPGLAGNEQFF. The chain employs TRBV18 and TRBJ2-1, with 12 bases that match TRBD2. Germline CDR1 KGHSH, CDR2 LQKENI. The trim removed 3 bases at V and 6 bases at J, leaving 0 bases unmatched. The length of the CDR3 is 14 residues.